A single sample is the source of the 7 T cell receptor beta chains below, sequenced in a study of T cells in Graves' hyperthyroidism and ophthalmopathy. Amplified TCR beta CDR3 regions derived from RNA transcripts. The HTBI primer set was used in a first-round RT-PCR of the TCR CDR3. In TCRdb, the multiplex PCR reads were re-called with MiXCR into one record per CDR3 protein. Among 250,000 or so distinct CDR3 sequences listed, roughly 15% were seen once. The sequenced sample was blood. These receptors came from a woman in her forties or fifties with Graves' hyperthyroidism that later progressed to Graves' ophthalmopathy.

This clonotype showed up just a few times. Germline is not matched at one junction end, which may reflect a read error. The chain couples TRBV20-1 to TRBJ2-7; D is unclear. The germline CDR1 and CDR2 sequences are DFQATT and SNEGSKA (reference sequence). The CDR3 has 15 amino acids. CDR3 nucleotides: TGCAGTGCGAGAGATGACAATAGGGATACCTACGAGCAGTACTTC. This sequence encodes CSARDDNRDTYEQYF.

Of note for this clonotype: One base away lies a much larger clone, so this may be a sequencing read error. The CDR3 coding sequence is TGTGCCAGCAGTCTGGACCACTACACCTTC. This translates into CASSLDHYTF. The chain is built from TRBV28 and TRBJ1-2, with D hard to call. The CDR3 runs 10 residues. CDR1 and CDR2 from the germline V gene are MDHEN and SYDVKM. Trimming removed 5 bases from V and 10 bases from J, with 8 bases in between.

The J gene is TRBJ2-2, the V gene TRBV3-1, with D uncertain. The V gene lost 1 base and the J gene lost 0 bases, with 12 bases spanning the gap. In germline, CDR1 is LGHDT, CDR2 YNNKEL (reference sequence). The CDR3 is made up of 17 amino acids. The CDR3 is CASSQVWKIPNTGELFF. CDR3 bases: TGTGCCAGCAGCCAAGTTTGGAAAATCCCGAACACCGGGGAGCTGTTTTTT.

There are a few counts of this clonotype. The chain uses TRBV9 and TRBJ1-2; no definite D call. The CDR3 consists of 13 residues. Germline V CDR1 and CDR2: SGDLS, YYNGEE. V was clipped by 0 bases and J by 3 bases, with 6 bases between them. CDR3 amino acids: CASSVDLDYGYTF. The CDR3 DNA follows: TGTGCCAGCAGCGTAGACCTAGACTATGGCTACACCTTC.

Comment on this clonotype: Given a much more abundant clone one base away, this may be a read error. V gene TRBV7-9 combines with J gene TRBJ2-7; a possible D gene is TRBD1 (5 bases). The CDR3 loop spans 11 amino acids. The germline V gene encodes CDR1 SEHNR and CDR2 FQNEAQ (reference sequence). The CDR3 nucleotides read TGTGCCGGCAGCTTAGCAGGGGAGCAGTACTTC. It encodes CAGSLAGEQYF.

This clonotype was counted many times. V usage is TRBV3-1 and J usage is TRBJ1-1; D is uncertain. The CDR3 is made up of 14 amino acids. The V end was cut by 4 bases, the J end by 6 bases, with 15 bases between. In germline, CDR1 is LGHDT, CDR2 YNNKEL (reference sequence). The CDR3 sequence is CASSPERVRAEAFF. In DNA, the CDR3 is TGTGCCAGCAGCCCTGAACGGGTGAGGGCTGAAGCTTTCTTT. The full variable domain, completed using reference TRBV3-1 and TRBJ1-1, is DTAVSQTPKYLVTQMGNDKSIKCEQNLGHDTMYWYKQDSKKFLKIMFSYNNKELIINETVPNRFSPKSPDKAHLNLHINSLELGDSAVYFCASSPERVRAEAFFGQGTRLTVV.

Ten or more counts support this clonotype. The V gene is TRBV18, the J gene TRBJ2-3; maybe TRBD2 (6 bases). This CDR3 spans 15 amino acids. Trimming shortened V by 2 bases and J by 6 bases, and 15 bases separated the two germline ends. Germline loops: CDR1 KGHSH, CDR2 LQKENI. In DNA form, the CDR3 reads TGTGCCAGCTCACCATTTTCGGGAGAGGGGGATACGCAGTATTTT. This translates into CASSPFSGEGDTQYF.